The 24 T cell receptor beta chains below come from one sample, sequenced in a study of human T cells and chemical hapten exposure. TCRdb passed the RACE reads through MiXCR, listing each CDR3 protein once. In the table there are more than 150,000 distinct CDR3 sequences, about 22% of which are singletons. As to time point: patch test 3, about 24 weeks after DPC sensitization. The treatment here: therapeutic diphenylcyclopropenone sensitization with weekly scalp DPC. Sequencing was performed on whole blood, taken in connection with sensitization to the hapten diphenylcyclopropenone (DPC). Every receptor here comes from a woman between 40 and 50 years old with alopecia areata. Some clones in this sample may be carry-over from other donors' samples.

The table lists this clonotype with a few counts. The genes are TRBV20-1 and TRBJ2-1; no reliable D call. CDR1 and CDR2 (germline): DFQATT, SNEGSKA (reference sequence). The germline V and J ends were trimmed by 0 bases and 5 bases, with 11 bases remaining between them. The CDR3 length is 14 residues. This CDR3 is CSARDPALHNEQFF. CDR3 bases: TGCAGTGCTAGAGATCCGGCCTTGCACAATGAGCAGTTCTTC.

The CDR3 here is CASAGVGETQYF. DNA of the CDR3: TGTGCCAGCGCAGGGGTAGGCGAGACCCAGTACTTC. The chain links TRBV12-3 or TRBV12-4 to TRBJ2-5; tentatively, D is TRBD1 (6 bases). CDR3 length: 12 residues. Trimming left V 8 bases short and J 5 bases short, with 12 bases between.

This sequence joins TRBV5-1 and TRBJ1-1; perhaps TRBD1 as D (5 bases). V lost 0 bases to trimming and J lost 4 bases, with 10 bases between them. CDR3 length equals 14 residues. Germline values: CDR1 SGHRS, CDR2 YFSETQ. CDR3 in DNA: TGCGCCAGCAGCTTGGTTCAGGGTCCCACTGAAGCTTTCTTT. Its translation is CASSLVQGPTEAFF.

This clonotype was recorded at least ten times. The genes are TRBV6-5 and TRBJ2-3, with no clear D. The CDR3 runs 14 residues. Trimming shortened V by 3 bases and J by 6 bases, and 13 bases separated the two germline ends. CDR1 and CDR2 (germline): MNHEY, SVGAGI. CDR3 in DNA: TGTGCCAGCAGTTATGGCGGACCAGAGGATACGCAGTATTTT. This encodes CASSYGGPEDTQYF.

The rearrangement joins TRBV28 to TRBJ2-1; either TRBD1 or TRBD2 may fit D (5 bases each). V was shortened by 6 bases and J by 3 bases, with 12 bases between the two germline ends. Germline CDR1 MDHEN, CDR2 SYDVKM. The CDR3 has 14 amino acids. The CDR3 loop reads CASRTGTHYNEQFF. The DNA for the CDR3 is TGTGCCAGCAGGACGGGGACCCACTACAATGAGCAGTTCTTC.

The chain recombines TRBV7-2 with TRBJ2-7; 10 bases agree with TRBD1. This CDR3 has 15 residues. The trim removed 3 bases at V and 3 bases at J, leaving 5 bases unmatched. Germline V gene data show CDR1 as SGHTA and CDR2 as FQGNSA. Written as DNA, the CDR3 is TGTGCCAGCAGCTTGGGGGGACAGGGGTTCTACGAGCAGTACTTC. Encoded protein: CASSLGGQGFYEQYF.

The chain carries TRBV28 and TRBJ1-1, with D perhaps matching TRBD1 (6 bases). The CDR3 spans 16 residues. Germline loops: CDR1 MDHEN, CDR2 SYDVKM. The V and J ends lost 5 bases and 5 bases respectively, with 21 bases between them. The CDR3 DNA is TGTGCCAGCAGTCGTTGGGGAGGGACACGGAGGACTGAAGCTTTCTTT. It specifies CASSRWGGTRRTEAFF.

This clonotype came up many times. The chain couples TRBV6-5 to TRBJ1-6, with unresolved D. This CDR3 is built from 13 residues. The germline V gene encodes CDR1 MNHEY and CDR2 SVGAGI. Trimming stripped 8 bases from V and 6 bases from J, with 11 bases between. The DNA for the CDR3 is TGTGCCAGCTATGCGGGTGTTAATTCACCCCTCCACTTT. This sequence encodes CASYAGVNSPLHF.

This clonotype was seen only a few times. The chain employs TRBV24-1 and TRBJ2-1, with 12 nucleotides matching TRBD2. Germline V gives CDR1 KGHDR, CDR2 SFDVKD. The CDR3 sequence is 15 residues long. V was clipped by 5 bases and J by 8 bases; unmatched bases: 6. In DNA, the CDR3 is TGTGCCACCAGTGTTGGGACTAGCGGGTACTATGAGCAGTTCTTC. It translates to CATSVGTSGYYEQFF.

Points on this clonotype: Relative to the germline gene, one junction end is altered; a read error may explain this. The chain employs TRBV7-7 and TRBJ2-5; D perhaps matches TRBD2 (5 bases). The CDR3 loop spans 15 amino acids. CDR1 and CDR2 (germline): SSHAT, FNYEAQ (reference sequence). For the CDR3, the DNA is TGTGCTAGCAGCTTAGATGGACGGGGTCAAGAGACCCAGTACTTC. Translation gives CASSLDGRGQETQYF. The full variable domain, its missing parts supplied by reference TRBV7-7 and TRBJ2-5, is GAGVSQSPRYKVTKRGQDVTLRCDPISSHATLYWYQQALGQGPEFLTYFNYEAQPDKSGLPSDRFSAERPEGSISTLTIQRTEQRDSAMYRCASSLDGRGQETQYFGPGTRLLVL.

The V call is TRBV6-5, the J call TRBJ2-4; 8 nucleotides align to TRBD1. CDR1 and CDR2 (germline): MNHEY, SVGAGI. This CDR3 has 14 amino acids. V lost 5 bases to trimming and J lost 3 bases; unmatched junction nucleotides: 3. The CDR3 sequence: CASSRDRSKNIQYF. The CDR3 DNA reads as TGTGCCAGCAGTAGGGACAGGAGCAAAAACATTCAGTACTTC.

V and J are TRBV7-2 and TRBJ2-1; 9 nucleotides agree with TRBD1. The CDR3 is 15 amino acids. After removal of 3 bases from V and 3 bases from J, the junction contained 3 bases not matched to a gene. Germline CDR1 is SGHTA and CDR2 is FQGNSA. Here the CDR3 DNA reads TGTGCCAGCAGCTTTGGGACAGGGATCTACAATGAGCAGTTCTTC. It codes for CASSFGTGIYNEQFF.

The gene calls are TRBV28 and TRBJ2-1, with 9 positions matching TRBD1. V was clipped by 7 bases and J by 10 bases; unmatched bases: 14. Germline CDR1 is MDHEN and CDR2 is SYDVKM. This CDR3 comprises 15 residues. CDR3 DNA: TGTGCCAGCACCTCCCGGGACAGGGAAGTTTCAGAGCAGTTCTTC. Its translation: CASTSRDREVSEQFF.

The rearrangement links TRBV15 to TRBJ1-2; no clear D gene. This CDR3 has 11 residues. CDR1 LNHNV and CDR2 YYDKDF come from the germline V gene (reference sequence). The V gene lost 1 base and the J gene lost 5 bases, with 2 bases spanning the gap. CDR3: CATSRGYGYTF. CDR3 in DNA: TGTGCCACCAGCAGAGGATATGGCTACACCTTC.

This clonotype was counted at least ten times. The chain carries TRBV7-2 and TRBJ1-5, with D unclear. Trimming stripped 4 bases from V and 12 bases from J, with 13 bases between. The CDR3 spans 12 residues. Germline V gene lookup returns CDR1 SGHTA and CDR2 FQGNSA. The CDR3 DNA sequence: TGTGCCAGCAGCTCACCTAATACCGGCCAGCATTTT. Its protein is CASSSPNTGQHF.

This clonotype was seen repeatedly, ten times or more. As DNA, the CDR3 is TGTGCCAGCAGTGACGGGACTATTCATGAGCAGTTCTTC. This codes for CASSDGTIHEQFF. V is TRBV6-4 and J is TRBJ2-1, with 7 positions matching TRBD2. After removal of 2 bases from V and 8 bases from J, the junction contained 3 bases not matched to a gene. The CDR3 extends over 13 amino acids. The germline gives CDR1 MRHNA, CDR2 SNTAGT.

This clonotype was seen only a few times. The chain couples TRBV18 to TRBJ2-7, with TRBD2 matching over 8 bases. This CDR3 contains 15 residues. Per germline, CDR1 KGHSH and CDR2 LQKENI. Trimming cost V 4 bases and J 6 bases; bases outside gene matches: 11. The DNA of the CDR3 is TGTGCCAGCTCACTAAGCGGGAGCCTTAGGGGCGAGCAGTACTTC. Its translation is CASSLSGSLRGEQYF.

The chain combines TRBV20-1 with TRBJ2-1; no clear D gene. V shed 6 bases and J shed 10 bases, with 13 bases lying between them. The CDR3 totals 11 residues. Germline CDR1 reads DFQATT; CDR2 reads SNEGSKA (reference sequence). CDR3 loop: CSASDGREQFF. In nucleotides, the CDR3 is TGCAGTGCCAGTGATGGACGGGAGCAGTTCTTC.

This clonotype was detected a few times. The chain combines TRBV20-1 with TRBJ1-2; 10 nucleotides match TRBD1. The CDR3 has 12 amino acids. Germline loops: CDR1 DFQATT, CDR2 SNEGSKA (reference sequence). V shed 7 bases and J 6 bases; nucleotides not matched to a gene: 5. The CDR3 DNA reads as TGCAGTGGCGCGACAGGGGGCGATGGCTACACCTTC. This codes for CSGATGGDGYTF.

This clonotype was counted only a few times. V gene TRBV5-1 combines with J gene TRBJ1-5; D remains ambiguous. The CDR3 sequence is 16 residues long. Trimming cost V 2 bases and J 2 bases, with 14 bases left between them. In germline, CDR1 is SGHRS, CDR2 YFSETQ. CDR3 coding DNA: TGCGCCAGCAGCTTTATGGGTACCGGTGGCAATCAGCCCCAGCATTTT. Residues: CASSFMGTGGNQPQHF.

On this clonotype itself: The junction departs from germline at one end; a sequencing error may be responsible. The chain employs TRBV25-1 and TRBJ2-1, with TRBD2 matching over 8 bases. Germline-derived CDR1 and CDR2 are MGHDK and SYGVNS. This CDR3 has 15 amino acids. CDR3 DNA: TGTGTCAGCAGTGAGGTCCTCAGCGGGAGTTCGGAGCAGTTCTTC. This translates into CVSSEVLSGSSEQFF. The variable domain in full, completed from reference TRBV25-1 and TRBJ2-1, reads EADIYQTPRYLVIGTGKKITLECSQTMGHDKMYWYQQDPGMELHLIHYSYGVNSTEKGDLSSESTVSRIRTEHFPLTLESARPSHTSQYLCVSSEVLSGSSEQFFGPGTRLTVL.

This chain uses TRBV27 with TRBJ2-7, with D possibly matching TRBD2 (5 bases). Germline V gene data show CDR1 as MNHEY and CDR2 as SMNVEV (reference sequence). Trimming took off 6 bases at V and 0 bases at J, with 15 bases between the two ends. This CDR3 has 15 residues. Written as DNA, the CDR3 is TGTGCCAGCAGGGGTAACGACGGGATCTCCTACGAGCAGTACTTC. It is translated as CASRGNDGISYEQYF.

The V call is TRBV4-3, the J call TRBJ2-7; 7 bases align to TRBD1. The CDR3 has 16 residues. Germline V lookup: CDR1 LGHNA, CDR2 YSLEER. The ends lost 0 bases at V and 1 base at J; junction bases unmatched: 6. CDR3 in amino acids: CASSQDRQGVSYEQYF. CDR3 nucleotides: TGCGCCAGCAGCCAAGATCGGCAGGGGGTATCCTACGAGCAGTACTTC.

In its sample, this clonotype was seen a few times. The chain uses TRBV29-1 and TRBJ2-2; D possibly corresponds to TRBD2 (6 bases). Per the germline V gene, CDR1 is SQVTM and CDR2 is ANQGSEA. The germline V and J ends were trimmed by 4 bases and 0 bases, with 12 bases remaining between them. This CDR3 is 15 amino acids long. CDR3 coding DNA: TGCAGCGTTGTGTTGCGGGGTACGAACACCGGGGAGCTGTTTTTT. This translates into CSVVLRGTNTGELFF.